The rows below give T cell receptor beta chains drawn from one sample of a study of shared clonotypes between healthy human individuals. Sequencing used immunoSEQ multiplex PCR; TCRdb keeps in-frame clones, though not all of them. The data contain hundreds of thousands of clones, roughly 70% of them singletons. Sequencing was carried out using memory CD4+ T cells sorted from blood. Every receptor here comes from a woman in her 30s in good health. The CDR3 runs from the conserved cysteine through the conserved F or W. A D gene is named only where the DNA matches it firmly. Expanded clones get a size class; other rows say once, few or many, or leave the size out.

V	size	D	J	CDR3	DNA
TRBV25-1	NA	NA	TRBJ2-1	CASSEGSGAYNEQFF	TGTGCCAGCAGTGAAGGGTCCGGCGCGTACAATGAGCAGTTCTTC
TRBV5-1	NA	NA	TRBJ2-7	CASSLDDGAYEQYF	TGCGCCAGCAGCTTGGATGACGGGGCCTACGAGCAGTACTTC
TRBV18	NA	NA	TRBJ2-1	CASSQGLNNEQFF	TGTGCCAGCTCACAGGGACTTAACAATGAGCAGTTCTTC
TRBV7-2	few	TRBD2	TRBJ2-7	CASSFGGDRSYEQYF	TGTGCCAGCAGCTTTGGGGGGGACCGGAGCTACGAGCAGTACTTC
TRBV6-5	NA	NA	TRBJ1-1	CASSSSLRGQNTEAFF	TGTGCCAGCAGTTCTTCACTCAGGGGCCAGAACACTGAAGCTTTCTTT
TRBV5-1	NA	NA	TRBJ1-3	CASSLGQMNSNTIYF	TGCGCCAGCAGCTTGGGACAGATGAATTCAAACACCATATATTTT
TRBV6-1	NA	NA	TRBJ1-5	CASSEAGGSNQPQHF	TGTGCCAGCAGTGAAGCGGGAGGGAGCAATCAGCCCCAGCATTTT
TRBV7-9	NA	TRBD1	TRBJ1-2	CASSRDRVDGYTF	TGTGCCAGCAGCCGGGACAGGGTGGATGGCTACACCTTC
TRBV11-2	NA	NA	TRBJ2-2	CASSLELTANTGELFF	TGTGCCAGCAGCTTAGAGTTAACGGCAAACACCGGGGAGCTGTTTTTT
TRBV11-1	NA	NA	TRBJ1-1	CASSLDLRDTEAFF	TGTGCCAGCAGCTTAGATCTGAGGGACACTGAAGCTTTCTTT
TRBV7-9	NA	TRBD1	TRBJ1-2	CASSLWTGVGGYTF	TGTGCCAGCAGCCTATGGACAGGGGTTGGTGGCTACACCTTC
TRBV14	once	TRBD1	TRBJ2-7	CASSQVRQGPYEQYF	TGTGCCAGCAGCCAAGTCCGACAGGGACCCTACGAGCAGTACTTC
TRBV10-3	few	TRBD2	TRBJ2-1	CAISEAPGATSGRARNEQFF	TGTGCCATCAGTGAGGCTCCGGGCGCGACTAGCGGGAGGGCCAGGAATGAGCAGTTCTTC
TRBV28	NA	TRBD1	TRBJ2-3	CASSTGQGTDTQYF	TGTGCCAGCAGTACCGGACAGGGTACAGATACGCAGTATTTT
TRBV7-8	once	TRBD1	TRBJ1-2	CASSFGYRGRVGNYGYTF	TGTGCCAGCAGCTTCGGGTACAGGGGCCGGGTCGGAAACTATGGCTACACCTTC
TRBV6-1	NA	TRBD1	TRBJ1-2	CASSRDRSYGYTF	TGTGCCAGCAGCCGGGACAGGTCCTATGGCTACACCTTC
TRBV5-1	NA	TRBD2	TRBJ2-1	CASSLAGNVYNEQFF	TGCGCCAGCAGTCTAGCGGGAAATGTTTACAATGAGCAGTTCTTC
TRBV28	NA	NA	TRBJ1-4	CASSDSNEKLFF	TGTGCCAGCAGTGACAGTAATGAAAAACTGTTTTTT
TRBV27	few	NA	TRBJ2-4	CASSPSPVSLGIQYF	TGTGCCAGCAGCCCTAGTCCCGTTTCCTTGGGCATTCAGTACTTC
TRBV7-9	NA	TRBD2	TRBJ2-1	CASSLKASGRYNEQFF	TGTGCCAGCAGCCTAAAGGCGAGCGGGAGGTACAATGAGCAGTTCTTC
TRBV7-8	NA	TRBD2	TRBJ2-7	CASSLVGTTDYEQYF	TGTGCCAGCAGCTTAGTAGGGACTACCGACTACGAGCAGTACTTC
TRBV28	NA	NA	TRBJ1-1	CASSLYGREEAFF	TGTGCCAGCAGTTTATATGGCAGGGAGGAAGCTTTCTTT
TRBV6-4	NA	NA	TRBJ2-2	CASSDPNTGELFF	TGTGCCAGCAGTGACCCGAACACCGGGGAGCTGTTTTTT
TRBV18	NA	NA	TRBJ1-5	CASSPQADQPQHF	TGTGCCAGCTCCCCCCAGGCGGATCAGCCCCAGCATTTT
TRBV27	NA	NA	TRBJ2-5	CASSLTSTGRETQYF	TGTGCCAGCAGTTTAACCTCGACAGGGAGGGAGACCCAGTACTTC
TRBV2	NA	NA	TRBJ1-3	CASSQGFSGNTIYF	TGTGCCAGCAGTCAGGGATTCTCTGGAAACACCATATATTTT
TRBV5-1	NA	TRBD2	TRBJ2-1	CASRVAGEYNEQFF	TGCGCCAGCCGCGTAGCGGGAGAATACAATGAGCAGTTCTTC